This T cell receptor beta chain comes out of a study of Ad26.COV2.S vaccination and SARS-CoV-2 variants. Study-level background: Donor was one of the participants in the Ad26.COV2.S arm of the COV1001 trial. By the intramuscular route, Ad26.COV2.S was given once, or twice 56 days apart.

The data were produced by immunoSEQ multiplex PCR, yet TCRdb's version contains in-frame clones alone and is incomplete. The profile shows some 340,000 clones, 85% of them singletons. The CDR3 has 14 amino acids. CDR1 and CDR2 from the germline V gene are SGHNT and YENEEA. Trimming removed 2 bases from V and 1 base from J, with 5 bases in between. Documented treatment: 19 received Ad26.COV2.S at low or high dose, single or two shots; a few received placebo; per-sample allocation not given. All samples were drawn on day 63, counting from the first vaccine or placebo injection. An Ad26 vector that expressed Wuhan-strain SARS-CoV-2 spike constituted the vaccine.

The sequenced sample was peripheral blood, obtained in a trial of Ad26.COV2.S vaccine versus placebo. This clonotype was obtained from a person aged 18 to 65 who received the Ad26.COV2.S COVID-19 vaccine or a placebo. The J gene is TRBJ2-2, the V gene TRBV11-3; TRBD1 might be the D (5 bases). CDR3 residues: CASSLQGNTGELFF. CDR3 nucleotides: TGTGCCAGCAGCTTACAGGGGAACACCGGGGAGCTGTTTTTT.